Here is one T cell receptor (beta chain) with its context. Its antigen is unidentified. At one end, the junction sequence differs from germline, possibly due to a read error. This CDR3 comprises 15 residues. Germline-derived CDR1 and CDR2 are SGHVS and FQNEAQ. These data originate in a study of T cell repertoires in cytomegalovirus infection. Overall study context: The authors relied on CMV epitopes, both recently identified HLA-C-restricted and well-studied HLA-B-restricted.

General study findings and limits: Public TCR beta family frequency separated CMV-and-HLA carriers, including in an independent cohort. CMV-specific TCR beta clonotypes restricted by HLA-C dominated the ex vivo response.

One entry per CDR3 protein, called by TCRdb with MiXCR from the reads. The profile shows about 220,000 distinct CDR3 sequences, approximately 38% of them singletons. The TCR sequence derives from a human donor in good health (CMV status not recorded). Some clones in this sample may be carry-over from other donors' samples. The specimen was CD8+ T cells from cultured PBMCs, collected from culture after CMV antigen stimulation. This rearrangement joins TRBV7-8 to TRBJ1-1; no firm D call. The CDR3 protein is CASSLVETVKTEAFF. DNA for the CDR3: TGTGCCAGCAGCTTAGTCGAAACGGTGAAAACTGAAGCTTTCTTT.